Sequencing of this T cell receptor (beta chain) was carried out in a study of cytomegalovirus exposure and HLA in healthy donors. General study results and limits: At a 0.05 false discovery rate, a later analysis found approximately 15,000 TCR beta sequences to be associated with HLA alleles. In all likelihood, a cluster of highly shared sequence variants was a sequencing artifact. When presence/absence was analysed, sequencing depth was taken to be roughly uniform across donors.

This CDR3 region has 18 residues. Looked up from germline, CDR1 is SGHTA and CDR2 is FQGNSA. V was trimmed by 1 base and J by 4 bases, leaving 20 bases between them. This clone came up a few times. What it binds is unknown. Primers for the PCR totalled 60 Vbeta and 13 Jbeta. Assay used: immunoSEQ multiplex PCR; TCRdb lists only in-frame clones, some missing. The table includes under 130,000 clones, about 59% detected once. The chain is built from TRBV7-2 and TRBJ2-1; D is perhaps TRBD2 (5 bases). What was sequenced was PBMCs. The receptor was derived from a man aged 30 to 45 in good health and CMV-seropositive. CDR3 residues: CASSLVRRAPLGYNEQFF. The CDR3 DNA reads TGTGCCAGCAGCTTAGTACGGCGGGCCCCCCTGGGGTACAATGAGCAGTTCTTC.